This T cell receptor (beta chain) is from a study of T-cell memory formation after mild COVID-19. CDR3 size: 17 residues. Germline V gives CDR1 LNHDA, CDR2 SQIVND (reference sequence). The germline V and J ends were trimmed by 0 bases and 1 base, with 15 bases remaining between them. Using its own MiXCR run on the 5' RACE reads, TCRdb lists one record per CDR3 protein. The sample holds a few hundred thousand distinct CDR3 sequences; 19% are singletons and the top ten take approximately 21%. The chain is built from TRBV19 and TRBJ1-1; a possible D gene is TRBD1 (5 bases). The TCR originated in a young man who had mild COVID-19 (a few samples of this study predate the infection). Cell type and time point are not known. The sequenced material came from PBMCs or a T cell subset sorted from them (not recorded which). The CDR3 nucleotides read TGTGCCAGTAGTATAGATTGGGGCGGCCGAGGGAACACTGAAGCTTTCTTT. This sequence encodes CASSIDWGGRGNTEAFF.